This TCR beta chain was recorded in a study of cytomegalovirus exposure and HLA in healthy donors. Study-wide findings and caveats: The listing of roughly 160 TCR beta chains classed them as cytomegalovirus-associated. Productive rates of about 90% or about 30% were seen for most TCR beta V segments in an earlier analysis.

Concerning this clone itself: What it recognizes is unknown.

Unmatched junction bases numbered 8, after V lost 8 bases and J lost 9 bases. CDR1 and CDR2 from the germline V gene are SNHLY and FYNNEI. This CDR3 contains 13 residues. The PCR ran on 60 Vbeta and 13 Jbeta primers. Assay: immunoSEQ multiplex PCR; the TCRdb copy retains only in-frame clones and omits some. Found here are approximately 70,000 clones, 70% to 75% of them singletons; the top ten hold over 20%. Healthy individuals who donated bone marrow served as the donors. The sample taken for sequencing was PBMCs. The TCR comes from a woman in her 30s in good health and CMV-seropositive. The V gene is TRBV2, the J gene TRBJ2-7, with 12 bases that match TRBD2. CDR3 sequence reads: CASATSGRTVQYF. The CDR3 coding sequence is TGTGCCAGCGCGACTAGCGGGAGAACGGTGCAGTACTTC.